This TCR beta chain was captured in a study of T cells in tumors after PD-1 blockade. Overall study context: Daily vismodegib 150 mg continued in a subset of anti-PD-1-treated patients.

Study findings and constraints: Roughly 42% of tumor TCR clonotypes were also found in blood.

Trimming shortened V by 0 bases and J by 1 base, and 9 bases separated the two germline ends. This CDR3 comprises 15 residues. Germline V gene sequence: CDR1 LGHNA, CDR2 YNFKEQ. Assay: immunoSEQ multiplex PCR; the TCRdb copy retains only in-frame clones and omits some. The sample shows under 6,500 clones, around 83% of them seen only once. Template: tumor biopsy or peripheral blood genomic DNA, 616-6,004 ng per sample. About this clone itself: Its antigen is not known.

The V gene is TRBV4-2, the J gene TRBJ1-2; D gene ambiguous. The clonotype comes from a human donor with advanced basal cell or squamous cell carcinoma (not recorded which). Sequenced here: PBMCs, sampled after anti-PD-1 therapy. The CDR3 loop is CASSQDHMDNYGYTF. CDR3 DNA sequence: TGTGCCAGCAGCCAAGATCACATGGATAACTATGGCTACACCTTC.